These 16 T cell receptor beta chains originate from one sample sequenced in a study of T cell responses to AZD1222 COVID-19 vaccine. Libraries were prepared by immunoSEQ multiplex PCR; TCRdb keeps only in-frame clonotypes and omits some of them. This sample has 100,000 to 150,000 clones, with 85% to 90% found just once. Source: peripheral blood, taken 28 days after the second AZD1222 dose. These receptors came from an adult who received the AZD1222 COVID-19 vaccine.

The chain has TRBV3-1 (or the pseudogene TRBV3-2) and TRBJ1-5; 7 nucleotides match TRBD1. V was clipped by 4 bases and J by 4 bases; unmatched bases: 1. Germline lookup yields CDR1 LGHDT and CDR2 YNNKEL (reference sequence). This CDR3 spans 13 amino acids. The CDR3 is CASSRDRNQPQHF. Here the CDR3 DNA reads TGTGCCAGCAGCCGGGACAGAAATCAGCCCCAGCATTTT.

The V gene is TRBV27, the J gene TRBJ1-5; TRBD1 matches 7 bases. V gave up 4 bases and J gave up 3 bases; unmatched junction bases: 12. CDR1 and CDR2 from the germline V gene are MNHEY and SMNVEV (reference sequence). The CDR3 runs 17 residues. DNA for the CDR3: TGTGCCAGCAGTTCGACGGGACAGACGATAAACAATCAGCCCCAGCATTTT. It codes for CASSSTGQTINNQPQHF.

As DNA, the CDR3 is TGTGCCTGGAGTAGGACGATGAACACTGAAGCTTTCTTT. Translating gives CAWSRTMNTEAFF. The chain uses TRBV30 and TRBJ1-1; no reliable D call. The CDR3 consists of 13 residues. Germline-derived CDR1 and CDR2 are GTSNPN and SVGIG (reference sequence). Trimming shortened V by 2 bases and J by 0 bases, and 7 bases separated the two germline ends.

This chain connects TRBV6-5 to TRBJ2-2; TRBD1 aligns across 10 bases. Losses at the gene ends were 5 bases for V and 4 bases for J; bases not matched to a gene: 4. The CDR3 runs to 15 residues. CDR1 and CDR2 from the germline V gene are MNHEY and SVGAGI. CDR3 region: CASSPGTGVTGELFF. In DNA form, the CDR3 reads TGTGCCAGCAGTCCCGGGACAGGGGTCACCGGGGAGCTGTTTTTT.

V usage is TRBV6-5 and J usage is TRBJ2-5; 12 positions match TRBD2. J was trimmed by 2 bases and V by 6 bases; bases with no gene match: 1. Germline lookup yields CDR1 MNHEY and CDR2 SVGAGI. The CDR3 runs 14 residues. In DNA form, the CDR3 reads TGTGCCAGCAGGCTAGCGGGGGGGCAAGAGACCCAGTACTTC. It is translated as CASRLAGGQETQYF.

This clone was seen a single time. Other nucleotide sequences from this sample produce the same CDR3. The chain recombines TRBV30 with TRBJ1-2, with a weak D call TRBD1 (5 bases). Germline CDR1 and CDR2: GTSNPN and SVGIG (reference sequence). With 2 bases removed from V and 3 bases from J, the gap between germline ends came to 7 bases. CDR3 length: 12 amino acids. In DNA form, the CDR3 reads TGTGCCTGGAGTCCGGGGGACTATGGCTACACCTTC. This codes for CAWSPGDYGYTF.

This clone was found a few times. The rearrangement uses TRBV30 and TRBJ1-2; TRBD1 aligns across 9 bases. V dropped 2 bases and J dropped 7; count of bases not matched to a gene: 5. The CDR3 covers 13 residues. Germline assignment: CDR1 GTSNPN and CDR2 SVGIG (reference sequence). CDR3 residues: CAWSPDRGGGYTF. The CDR3 DNA reads TGTGCCTGGAGTCCGGACAGGGGTGGTGGCTACACCTTC.

V is TRBV28 and J is TRBJ2-7; TRBD1 matches 7 bases. The CDR3 has 15 amino acids. The J segment lost 2 bases and the V segment lost 5 bases, leaving 9 bases of the junction unmatched. In germline, CDR1 is MDHEN, CDR2 SYDVKM. CDR3 amino acids: CASSPTGRPPYEQYF. CDR3 DNA sequence: TGTGCCAGCAGTCCGACAGGGCGACCTCCCTACGAGCAGTACTTC.

CDR3 DNA sequence: TGTGCCAGCAGTTTTGCCGGGACAGGGGGCCTTACCGATCATGAAAAACTGTTTTTT. Translated, it gives CASSFAGTGGLTDHEKLFF. The J gene is TRBJ1-4, the V gene TRBV27; 12 bases fit TRBD1. This CDR3 is 19 amino acids long. Germline V gene lookup returns CDR1 MNHEY and CDR2 SMNVEV (reference sequence). The trim removed 3 bases at V and 6 bases at J, leaving 14 bases unmatched.

This chain joins TRBV3-1 (or the pseudogene TRBV3-2) and TRBJ1-1; D remains ambiguous. Germline assignment: CDR1 LGHDT and CDR2 YNNKEL (reference sequence). Trimming cost V 1 base and J 5 bases, with 8 bases left between them. The CDR3 runs 13 residues. CDR3 in amino acids: CASSQVWWTEAFF. The CDR3 DNA reads TGTGCCAGCAGCCAAGTTTGGTGGACTGAAGCTTTCTTT.

V usage is TRBV7-2 and J usage is TRBJ1-4; weak D call: TRBD1 (6 bases). This CDR3 is 14 amino acids long. V was shortened by 5 bases and J by 7 bases, with 14 bases between the two germline ends. Per the germline V gene, CDR1 is SGHTA and CDR2 is FQGNSA. The CDR3 spells CASSLGGVSEKLFF. CDR3 DNA sequence: TGTGCCAGCAGCCTTGGGGGCGTTAGTGAAAAACTGTTTTTT.

V and J are TRBV7-2 and TRBJ1-1; D gene unclear. Trimming pared 8 bases from V and 0 bases from J, leaving 4 bases between. Germline CDR1 SGHTA, CDR2 FQGNSA. This CDR3 contains 11 residues. The CDR3 DNA reads as TGTGCCAGCGGAATGAACACTGAAGCTTTCTTT. Residues: CASGMNTEAFF.

This chain uses TRBV5-4 with TRBJ2-3; D tentatively fits TRBD1 or TRBD2 (6 bases each). Looked up from germline, CDR1 is SGHNT and CDR2 is YYREEE (reference sequence). The ends were cut back, 0 bases at V and 4 bases at J, with 15 bases in the middle. The CDR3 sequence is 16 residues long. The CDR3 DNA reads as TGTGCCAGCAGCTTGGTACAGGGAGGTTTCGCAGATACGCAGTATTTT. Translation: CASSLVQGGFADTQYF.

This clone came up once. The junction departs from the called germline gene at one end, perhaps through a read error. V is TRBV6-5 and J is TRBJ1-1; D is undetermined. This CDR3 has 10 amino acids. Germline CDR1 and CDR2: MNHEY and SVGAGI. As DNA, the CDR3 is TGTGCCAGCATTTACAATGAAGCTTTCTTT. Its protein is CASIYNEAFF.

The V and J genes are TRBV5-4 and TRBJ1-1; D might be TRBD1 (5 bases). Trimming pared 6 bases from V and 6 bases from J, leaving 24 bases between. Germline values: CDR1 SGHNT, CDR2 YYREEE (reference sequence). The CDR3 covers 16 residues. The chain's CDR3 is CASTITGVGWGSEAFF. CDR3 nucleotide sequence: TGTGCCAGCACCATCACCGGTGTGGGGTGGGGCTCTGAAGCTTTCTTT.

The V gene is TRBV7-8, the J gene TRBJ2-7; D is possibly TRBD2 (5 bases). The V and J ends lost 3 bases and 5 bases respectively, with 11 bases between them. Germline V gene data show CDR1 as SGHVS and CDR2 as FQNEAQ. There are 13 residues in the CDR3. This chain's CDR3 is CASSFLDGNEQYF. The CDR3 DNA reads TGTGCCAGCAGCTTCCTGGACGGGAACGAGCAGTACTTC.